These 13 T cell receptor beta chains originate from one sample sequenced in a study of OX40 agonist ivuxolimab in advanced cancers. Clones were sequenced by immunoSEQ multiplex PCR, and TCRdb holds only the in-frame ones, with some missing. The repertoire holds around 66,000 clones, 80% to 90% seen once, with under 14% in the top ten. The material sequenced was CD4+ or CD8+ T cells sorted from blood, taken in a trial of the OX40 agonist ivuxolimab. These receptors were taken from an adult with an advanced solid tumor such as melanoma, head and neck, liver or kidney cancer.

The chain combines TRBV7-8 with TRBJ2-6; the match to TRBD1 covers 10 bases. Germline CDR1 SGHVS, CDR2 FQNEAQ. The CDR3 runs to 17 residues. Trimming removed 4 bases from V and 1 base from J; junction bases left unmatched: 4. The CDR3 nucleotides read TGTGCCAGCAGCTGGCGGGGACAGGGGTCTGGGGCCAACGTCCTGACTTTC. This codes for CASSWRGQGSGANVLTF. The full variable domain, its missing parts supplied by reference TRBV7-8 and TRBJ2-6, is GAGVSQSPRYKVAKRGQDVALRCDPISGHVSLFWYQQALGQGPEFLTYFQNEAQLDKSGLPSDRFFAERPEGSVSTLKIQRTQQEDSAVYLCASSWRGQGSGANVLTFGAGSRLTVL.

This chain uses TRBV5-1 with TRBJ2-7; 9 bases map to TRBD1. V shed 4 bases and J 2 bases; nucleotides not matched to a gene: 7. Germline V gene lookup returns CDR1 SGHRS and CDR2 YFSETQ. The CDR3 sequence is 15 residues long. This CDR3 reads CASSEQGAHAYEQYF. The CDR3 nucleotides are TGCGCCAGCAGCGAACAGGGGGCCCACGCCTACGAGCAGTACTTC.

The chain joins TRBV5-1 to TRBJ2-3; 8 bases map to TRBD1. The germline V gene has CDR1 SGHRS and CDR2 YFSETQ. V lost 4 bases and J lost 4; bases outside the gene matches: 11. The CDR3 is made up of 16 amino acids. The CDR3 DNA reads TGCGCCAGCAGCCGTACAGGACAGGGTCCCTCAGATACGCAGTATTTT. Its translation is CASSRTGQGPSDTQYF.

This rearrangement joins TRBV4-1 to TRBJ1-1; D is possibly TRBD1 (5 bases). V dropped 3 bases and J dropped 9 bases, with 20 bases sitting between them. The CDR3 totals 15 residues. CDR1 and CDR2 from the germline V gene are MGHRA and YSYEKL. CDR3 DNA: TGCGCCAGCAGCCAGGCATTACAGGAAATCGGCCAAGCTTTCTTT. This gives the protein CASSQALQEIGQAFF.

This chain links TRBV28 with TRBJ1-6; 9 bases map to TRBD1. Looked up from germline, CDR1 is MDHEN and CDR2 is SYDVKM. The CDR3 runs 14 residues. Germline trimming cut 6 bases from V and 8 bases from J; bases unmatched to any gene: 5. In DNA form, the CDR3 reads TGTGCCAGCAGCCGGACAGGGGATGATTCACCCCTCCACTTT. Protein sequence: CASSRTGDDSPLHF.

This sequence joins TRBV11-3 and TRBJ2-1; TRBD2 aligns across 8 bases. Per germline, CDR1 SGHNT and CDR2 YENEEA. The CDR3 has 16 amino acids. With V trimmed by 5 bases and J by 6 bases, 12 bases remained unmatched. This chain's CDR3 is CASSPISGGGSNEQFF. CDR3 sequence (DNA): TGTGCCAGCAGCCCCATTTCCGGGGGGGGGTCCAATGAGCAGTTCTTC.

V is TRBV2 and J is TRBJ1-2; D uncertain. The V gene lost 2 bases and the J gene lost 2 bases, with 0 bases spanning the gap. The CDR3 consists of 11 residues. CDR1 and CDR2 from the germline V gene are SNHLY and FYNNEI. The CDR3 loop reads CASSENYGYTF. In nucleotides, the CDR3 is TGTGCCAGCAGTGAAAACTATGGCTACACCTTC.

V gene TRBV5-1 combines with J gene TRBJ1-2; D ambiguous. Deletions cut 0 bases from V and 7 bases from J, with 13 bases between. The CDR3 totals 14 residues. The germline V gene encodes CDR1 SGHRS and CDR2 YFSETQ. As DNA, the CDR3 is TGCGCCAGCAGCTTGGGTAGTTCGGTGCGTGGCTACACCTTC. It encodes CASSLGSSVRGYTF.

The rearrangement uses TRBV19 and TRBJ1-2; D might be TRBD1 (6 bases). From germline, CDR1 is LNHDA and CDR2 SQIVND (reference sequence). The length of the CDR3 is 17 residues. V shed 7 bases and J shed 1 base, with 22 bases lying between them. This CDR3 reads CASTTRGNALLNYGYTF. The CDR3 DNA sequence: TGTGCCAGTACCACCAGGGGTAATGCCCTCCTTAACTATGGCTACACCTTC.

J is TRBJ1-5 and V is TRBV4-1; D call uncertain. Trimming took 0 bases from V and 3 from J, leaving 9 bases between them. CDR3 size: 15 residues. Germline values: CDR1 MGHRA, CDR2 YSYEKL. CDR3 DNA sequence: TGCGCCAGCAGCCAAGAGGGGAGATACAATCAGCCCCAGCATTTT. Amino acid sequence: CASSQEGRYNQPQHF.

Details on this clone: The identical CDR3 is also encoded by other nucleotide sequences in the sample. The rearrangement links TRBV29-1 to TRBJ2-7; D gene unclear. The CDR3 is made up of 13 amino acids. The germline CDR1 and CDR2 sequences are SQVTM and ANQGSEA. V lost 4 bases to trimming and J lost 0 bases, with 10 bases between them. The CDR3, as DNA: TGCAGCGTTGTTCCCTCGAGCTCCTACGAGCAGTACTTC. Residues: CSVVPSSSYEQYF.

The chain uses TRBV7-8 and TRBJ2-5; TRBD2 might be the D (6 bases). The CDR3 extends over 17 amino acids. V was shortened by 1 base and J by 5 bases, with 20 bases between the two germline ends. CDR1 and CDR2 (germline): SGHVS, FQNEAQ. The CDR3 protein is CASSLGLLAGKGETQYF. The DNA for the CDR3 is TGTGCCAGCAGCTTAGGCCTTCTGGCGGGGAAGGGCGAGACCCAGTACTTC.

This rearrangement joins TRBV11-2 to TRBJ2-3; 8 positions agree with TRBD2. The CDR3 loop spans 16 amino acids. V trimming: 2 bases; J trimming: 0 bases; junction bases outside the gene matches: 4. Germline assignment: CDR1 SGHAT and CDR2 FQNNGV. The CDR3 protein is CASSLTLAASTDTQYF. DNA for the CDR3: TGTGCCAGCAGCTTAACACTAGCGGCTAGCACAGATACGCAGTATTTT. Drawing the rest from reference TRBV11-2 and TRBJ2-3, the complete variable domain is EAGVAQSPRYKIIEKRQSVAFWCNPISGHATLYWYQQILGQGPKLLIQFQNNGVVDDSQLPKDRFSAERLKGVDSTLKIQPAKLEDSAVYLCASSLTLAASTDTQYFGPGTRLTVL.